Shown below are 32 T cell receptor beta chains from a single sample sequenced in a study of vaccination effects on CD4 cells after COVID-19. Antigen specificity for these receptors is unknown. At the end of nine to ten days of culture, CD4+ T cells were isolated. It was two doses of either the BNT162b2 or mRNA-1273 vaccine that participants received. Some clones are missing from TCRdb's copy, which holds only in-frame ones; the method was immunoSEQ multiplex PCR. The data contain more than 60,000 clones, around two thirds of them seen just once; the ten biggest clones take up about 2.2%. The sample here was CD4+ T cells from PBMCs cultured without peptide, taken after COVID-19 vaccination. Source of these receptors: a human donor who received a COVID-19 vaccine.

The chain uses TRBV24-1 and TRBJ2-3; TRBD2 matches 14 bases. Germline lookup yields CDR1 KGHDR and CDR2 SFDVKD. This CDR3 contains 15 residues. V lost 2 bases to trimming and J lost 7 bases; unmatched junction nucleotides: 1. CDR3 protein: CATSDWTSGGNTQYF. The CDR3, as DNA: TGTGCCACCAGTGATTGGACTAGCGGGGGGAATACGCAGTATTTT.

The chain uses TRBV18 and TRBJ2-5; TRBD2 might be the D (7 bases). The CDR3 contains 17 residues. V was trimmed by 2 bases and J by 2 bases, leaving 18 bases between them. Germline V gene lookup returns CDR1 KGHSH and CDR2 LQKENI. The CDR3 nucleotides are TGTGCCAGCTCACCATCGCGTGCGGGGGCGGGTCAAGAGACCCAGTACTTC. This gives the protein CASSPSRAGAGQETQYF. Full variable domain (outside the CDR3, taken from reference TRBV18 and TRBJ2-5): NAGVMQNPRHLVRRRGQEARLRCSPMKGHSHVYWYRQLPEEGLKFMVYLQKENIIDESGMPKERFSAEFPKEGPSILRIQQVVRGDSAAYFCASSPSRAGAGQETQYFGPGTRLLVL.

In its sample, this clone was seen a few times. The chain is built from TRBV2 and TRBJ1-2; 7 nucleotides agree with TRBD1. The CDR3 is made up of 12 amino acids. The V gene end was trimmed by 11 bases and the J gene end by 4 bases; junction bases not matched to a gene: 7. Germline V CDR1 and CDR2: SNHLY, FYNNEI. This chain's CDR3 is CAGGSGGYGYTF. The CDR3 bases are TGTGCCGGGGGGTCAGGGGGCTATGGCTACACCTTC.

The rearrangement links TRBV10-2 to TRBJ2-2; 7 nucleotides line up with TRBD2. Looked up from germline, CDR1 is WSHSY and CDR2 is SAAADI. CDR3 length equals 15 residues. V was clipped by 4 bases and J by 2 bases; unmatched bases: 4. CDR3 amino acids: CASSGGTINTGELFF. The CDR3 DNA follows: TGCGCCAGCAGTGGAGGGACTATCAACACCGGGGAGCTGTTTTTT.

The chain uses TRBV7-3 and TRBJ2-3; TRBD2 matches 7 bases. Germline V lookup: CDR1 SGHTA, CDR2 FQGTGA. This CDR3 has 17 residues. V lost 2 bases, J lost 0 bases, and 8 bases stayed unmatched. The CDR3 loop is CASSLFGSAGSTDTQYF. The CDR3 bases are TGTGCCAGCAGCTTATTTGGCTCAGCGGGGAGCACAGATACGCAGTATTTT.

The rearrangement uses TRBV2 and TRBJ2-3, with TRBD1 identical over 7 bases. This CDR3 is 16 amino acids long. Germline V gives CDR1 SNHLY, CDR2 FYNNEI. With V trimmed by 5 bases and J by 3 bases, 11 bases remained unmatched. CDR3 protein: CASSKNSRQGTDTQYF. CDR3 nucleotides: TGTGCCAGCAGTAAAAACAGTCGACAGGGAACAGATACGCAGTATTTT.

This clone was picked up a small number of times. This chain uses TRBV2 with TRBJ1-2; D not certain. Per germline, CDR1 SNHLY and CDR2 FYNNEI. Trimming removed 7 bases at V and 2 bases at J, with 11 bases between. The CDR3 totals 13 residues. CDR3 bases: TGTGCCAGCACCACAGTCAAGAACTATGGCTACACCTTC. Protein sequence: CASTTVKNYGYTF.

The chain has TRBV6-5 and TRBJ1-2, with a tentative D call TRBD1 (5 bases). The germline gives CDR1 MNHEY, CDR2 SVGAGI. V was cut by 6 bases and J by 3 bases, with 14 bases left in between. This CDR3 is 14 amino acids long. The DNA for the CDR3 is TGTGCCAGCAGCGTGGGGGGGTTCGACTATGGCTACACCTTC. As protein: CASSVGGFDYGYTF.

The chain joins TRBV24-1 to TRBJ2-7; possibly TRBD2 for D (6 bases). The germline V and J ends were trimmed by 4 bases and 8 bases, with 17 bases remaining between them. The CDR3 has 14 amino acids. The germline CDR1 and CDR2 sequences are KGHDR and SFDVKD. CDR3 nucleotides: TGTGCCACCAGTGAGGCAGCGGGCCAAGGAAAGCAGTACGTC. This translates into CATSEAAGQGKQYV.

This rearrangement joins TRBV24-1 to TRBJ1-5; tentative D call: TRBD1 (5 bases). This CDR3 spans 13 amino acids. V lost 4 bases and J lost 6, with 9 bases in between. CDR1 and CDR2 from the germline V gene are KGHDR and SFDVKD. The CDR3 DNA reads as TGTGCCACCAGTGACAGGGACGCTCAGCCCCAGCATTTT. As protein: CATSDRDAQPQHF.

This chain joins TRBV10-3 and TRBJ2-3, with 7 positions matching TRBD1. The CDR3 length is 16 residues. Trimming at V came to 8 bases and at J to 4 bases, leaving 15 bases not matched to a gene. CDR1 is ENHRY and CDR2 is SYGVKD in the germline V gene. The CDR3 nucleotides are TGTGCCATCCGCTGGGCAGGGGGAATACAAGCAGATACGCAGTATTTT. This gives the protein CAIRWAGGIQADTQYF.

The chain uses TRBV11-1 and TRBJ2-7, with D uncertain. CDR1 SGHAT and CDR2 FQDESV come from the germline V gene (reference sequence). V lost 5 bases and J lost 4, with 12 bases in between. CDR3 length: 13 residues. The CDR3 DNA sequence: TGTGCCAGCAGCCCTGGACGGCCGTACGAGCAGTACGTC. It codes for CASSPGRPYEQYV.

In nucleotides, the CDR3 is TGTGCCAGCAGCCCTAGCCAGTTAGGGGAGCAGTACGTC. Translating gives CASSPSQLGEQYV. This chain uses TRBV3-1 (or the pseudogene TRBV3-2) with TRBJ2-7; tentative D call: TRBD2 (5 bases). The CDR3 consists of 13 residues. V was shortened by 4 bases and J by 7 bases, with 14 bases between the two germline ends. Germline V gene data show CDR1 as LGHDT and CDR2 as YNNKEL (reference sequence).

This clone turned up a few times. V gene TRBV3-1 (or the pseudogene TRBV3-2) combines with J gene TRBJ2-4; the match to TRBD1 covers 7 bases. In germline, CDR1 is LGHDT, CDR2 YNNKEL (reference sequence). V dropped 0 bases and J dropped 8; count of bases not matched to a gene: 1. This CDR3 has 13 residues. This CDR3 is CASSQDRGHIQYF. The CDR3 bases are TGTGCCAGCAGCCAAGATAGGGGGCACATTCAGTACTTC.

The V gene is TRBV27, the J gene TRBJ2-2, with 7 nucleotides matching TRBD1. V gave up 6 bases and J gave up 4 bases; unmatched junction bases: 8. CDR1 MNHEY and CDR2 SMNVEV come from the germline V gene (reference sequence). The length of the CDR3 is 15 residues. CDR3 sequence reads: CASSSTGSGTGELFF. In nucleotides, the CDR3 is TGTGCCAGCAGCTCGACAGGGTCGGGCACCGGGGAGCTGTTTTTT.

The sample holds one count of this clone. This chain connects TRBV5-6 to TRBJ2-2, with TRBD1 matching over 9 bases. Trimming at V came to 1 base and at J to 3 bases, leaving 1 base not matched to a gene. The CDR3 totals 15 residues. The V gene's germline CDR1 is SGHDT and CDR2 YYEEEE. CDR3 nucleotides: TGTGCCAGCAGCTTGCGGGACAGGGACACCGGGGAGCTGTTTTTT. It codes for CASSLRDRDTGELFF.

The rearrangement links TRBV11-3 to TRBJ2-7; TRBD1 aligns across 12 bases. CDR1 is SGHNT, CDR2 YENEEA, per germline. The CDR3 loop spans 15 amino acids. V trimming: 3 bases; J trimming: 7 bases; junction bases outside the gene matches: 7. In nucleotides, the CDR3 is TGTGCCAGCAGCTTCGGGACAGGGGGCCGAAGGGAGCAGTACGTC. Protein sequence: CASSFGTGGRREQYV.

This sequence joins TRBV19 and TRBJ1-4, with 12 bases aligning to TRBD1. The trim removed 9 bases at V and 4 bases at J, leaving 3 bases unmatched. From germline, CDR1 is LNHDA and CDR2 SQIVND (reference sequence). The CDR3 has 14 residues. The CDR3 reads CASRDRGRNEKLFF. Written as DNA, the CDR3 is TGTGCCAGCCGGGACAGGGGGCGTAATGAAAAACTGTTTTTT.

The V call is TRBV7-9, the J call TRBJ2-7, with 7 bases matching TRBD1. The germline gives CDR1 SEHNR, CDR2 FQNEAQ (reference sequence). V dropped 1 base and J dropped 6; count of bases not matched to a gene: 6. This CDR3 is built from 14 residues. In DNA, the CDR3 is TGTGCCAGCAGCTTAGGCCCGACAGGGTTCGAGCAGTACGTC. This encodes CASSLGPTGFEQYV.

This sequence joins TRBV2 and TRBJ1-4, with 7 bases matching TRBD1. CDR1 is SNHLY and CDR2 is FYNNEI in the germline V gene. V dropped 8 bases and J dropped 3; count of bases not matched to a gene: 9. The CDR3 extends over 15 amino acids. CDR3 residues: CASWARGLANEKLFF. The CDR3 coding sequence is TGTGCCAGCTGGGCCAGGGGGTTGGCTAATGAAAAACTGTTTTTT.

The chain is built from TRBV5-3 and TRBJ2-7; 10 positions match TRBD1. TRBV5-3 is an ORF, and what it does is uncertain. This CDR3 is built from 14 residues. J lost 4 bases, V lost 4 bases, and 5 bases had no gene match. CDR3 region: CARSHGDRGYEQYV. The DNA for the CDR3 is TGTGCCAGAAGCCATGGGGACAGGGGATACGAGCAGTACGTC.

CDR3 residues: CASSTGLAGDTGELFF. CDR3 in DNA: TGCGCCAGCAGCACGGGACTAGCGGGGGACACCGGGGAGCTGTTTTTT. V usage is TRBV5-1 and J usage is TRBJ2-2; 14 bases fit TRBD2. Germline values: CDR1 SGHRS, CDR2 YFSETQ. Trimming cost V 4 bases and J 3 bases; bases outside gene matches: 2. The CDR3 totals 16 residues.

V is TRBV11-2 and J is TRBJ2-7; 8 nucleotides align to TRBD1. Germline CDR1 and CDR2: SGHAT and FQNNGV. This CDR3 contains 14 residues. After removal of 6 bases from V and 5 bases from J, the junction contained 9 bases not matched to a gene. CDR3 coding DNA: TGTGCCAGCAGAAAACAGGGACAGGTCCACGAGCAGTACGTC. This gives the protein CASRKQGQVHEQYV.

This clone was seen a few times. The CDR3 DNA reads TGCGCCAGCAGATCAGAGGGGAGTGAAGCTTTCTTT. It yields the protein CASRSEGSEAFF. V usage is TRBV5-1 and J usage is TRBJ1-1; D perhaps matches TRBD1 (5 bases). Germline CDR1 and CDR2: SGHRS and YFSETQ. V gave up 5 bases and J gave up 7 bases, with 12 bases separating them. This CDR3 comprises 12 residues.

This sequence joins TRBV29-1 and TRBJ1-2; possibly TRBD1 for D (5 bases). The ends were cut back, 1 base at V and 5 bases at J, with 8 bases in the middle. The CDR3 consists of 12 residues. Per germline, CDR1 SQVTM and CDR2 ANQGSEA. Written as DNA, the CDR3 is TGCAGCGTTGAAGGGGGGTTTTATGGCTACACCTTC. Translated, it gives CSVEGGFYGYTF.

The rearrangement uses TRBV18 and TRBJ1-2; weak D call: TRBD1 (5 bases). The CDR3 is made up of 13 amino acids. V lost 2 bases, J lost 4 bases, and 8 bases lay in between. Per the germline V gene, CDR1 is KGHSH and CDR2 is LQKENI. CDR3: CASSPTGPYGYTF. CDR3 DNA sequence: TGTGCCAGCTCACCAACAGGACCCTATGGCTACACCTTC.

The CDR3 region is CASGLGSILSYNEQFF. The CDR3 region has the DNA TGTGCTAGTGGTTTGGGGAGCATACTATCCTACAATGAGCAGTTCTTC. The rearrangement links TRBV12-5 to TRBJ2-1; the D is unclear. V was shortened by 1 base and J by 1 base, with 11 bases between the two germline ends. Germline-derived CDR1 and CDR2 are LGHNT and FRNRAP. The CDR3 consists of 16 residues.

CDR3 in amino acids: CASSSGQGVRTNEKLFF. In nucleotides, the CDR3 is TGTGCCAGCAGCTCGGGACAGGGGGTTCGAACTAATGAAAAACTGTTTTTT. The chain joins TRBV7-6 to TRBJ1-4; TRBD1 aligns across 11 bases. The CDR3 contains 17 residues. V lost 4 bases to trimming and J lost 1 base; unmatched junction nucleotides: 5. The germline gives CDR1 SGHVS, CDR2 FNYEAQ. Drawing the rest from reference TRBV7-6 and TRBJ1-4, the complete variable domain is GAGVSQSPRYKVTKRGQDVALRCDPISGHVSLYWYRQALGQGPEFLTYFNYEAQQDKSGLPNDRFSAERPEGSISTLTIQRTEQRDSAMYRCASSSGQGVRTNEKLFFGSGTQLSVL.

The chain carries TRBV6-1 and TRBJ1-2; D may be TRBD1 (5 bases). Germline assignment: CDR1 MNHNS and CDR2 SASEGT. The CDR3 consists of 13 residues. Trimming shortened V by 3 bases and J by 8 bases, and 13 bases separated the two germline ends. The CDR3 nucleotides read TGTGCCAGCAGTGAGGGGCGATTCGGGGGCTACACCTTC. This translates into CASSEGRFGGYTF.

The chain carries TRBV6-5 and TRBJ1-2, with D maybe TRBD1 (6 bases). Germline-derived CDR1 and CDR2 are MNHEY and SVGAGI. The V end lost 7 bases, the J end lost 8 bases, and 17 bases lay between the germline ends. The CDR3 has 13 amino acids. This CDR3 is CASTQGQALGYTF. The CDR3 DNA follows: TGTGCCAGCACCCAGGGGCAGGCTCTAGGCTACACCTTC.

The chain recombines TRBV5-1 with TRBJ1-1, with a weak D call TRBD1 (6 bases). The CDR3 spans 15 residues. V lost 4 bases and J 1 base, leaving 14 bases between the germline ends. Looked up from germline, CDR1 is SGHRS and CDR2 is YFSETQ. The CDR3 spells CASSLQTTGNTEAFF. Here the CDR3 DNA reads TGCGCCAGCAGCCTGCAAACGACAGGGAACACTGAAGCTTTCTTT.

The chain recombines TRBV2 with TRBJ1-5; TRBD1 matches at 8 bases. CDR1 is SNHLY, CDR2 FYNNEI, per germline. V was pared by 8 bases and J by 7 bases, with 7 bases of the junction left unmatched. The CDR3 sequence is 13 residues long. The chain's CDR3 is CASDDRGGQPQHF. CDR3 in DNA: TGTGCCAGCGATGACAGGGGAGGACAGCCCCAGCATTTT.